The following is a T cell receptor (beta chain) sequence with its context. Its specificity is not known. Sample-barcoded 5' priming and a J-beta primer mix drove a second PCR of roughly 6 to 12 cycles. TCRdb re-analysed the 5' RACE reads in MiXCR, keeping a single row per CDR3 protein. This table holds over a million distinct CDR3 sequences, 42% found once. These data originate in a study of blood T cells in healthy people across ages. Study as a whole: Template-switching capture recovered about one barcoded beta molecule per two T cells. Study-wide results and caveats: When set beside aged donors, long-lived donors presented more naive CD4+ cells and higher diversity.

CDR3 length: 13 residues. The germline V gene has CDR1 ENHRY and CDR2 SYGVKD. V shed 11 bases, J shed 11 bases, and the junction held 10 bases outside the gene matches. The specimen was blood. The clonotype originates from a woman under 30 in good health. V usage is TRBV10-3 and J usage is TRBJ2-5; TRBD2 aligns across 14 bases. The CDR3 DNA reads TGTGCCGTGGGACTAGCGGGAGTCAATGAGCAGTACTTC. Amino acid sequence: CAVGLAGVNEQYF.